The 11 T cell receptor beta chains given below trace back to one sample, sequenced in a study of blood T cell repertoires in COVID-19. Assay: immunoSEQ multiplex PCR; the TCRdb copy retains only in-frame clones and omits some. The table shows 200,000 or so clones, with 88% occurring only once. Sequencing input: PBMCs or T cells enriched from blood (not recorded which). The origin of the receptors is a woman aged 30 to 39 who had recovered from COVID-19.

The V gene is TRBV3-1 (or the pseudogene TRBV3-2), the J gene TRBJ2-4, with 7 bases aligning to TRBD1. Germline values: CDR1 LGHDT, CDR2 YNNKEL (reference sequence). Unmatched junction bases numbered 3, after V lost 3 bases and J lost 13 bases. This CDR3 is 11 amino acids long. The CDR3 DNA reads as TGTGCCAGCAGCCAGGGCAGGGGGCAGTACTTC. Encoded protein: CASSQGRGQYF.

The genes are TRBV5-3 and TRBJ1-5; the match to TRBD1 covers 8 bases. TRBV5-3 carries the ORF label, with uncertain function. V lost 4 bases and J lost 4; bases outside the gene matches: 10. There are 16 residues in the CDR3. CDR3 coding DNA: TGTGCCAGAAGCATACGGACAGGGCGCATGAATCAGCCCCAGCATTTT. Its translation: CARSIRTGRMNQPQHF.

The count of this clone is one. The genes are TRBV2 and TRBJ2-2; 14 bases are shared with TRBD2. Germline V CDR1 and CDR2: SNHLY, FYNNEI. V trimming: 6 bases; J trimming: 4 bases; junction bases outside the gene matches: 7. The CDR3 is 17 amino acids. CDR3 bases: TGTGCCAGCAGGAGACTAGCGGGGGGGCCGGGCACCGGGGAGCTGTTTTTT. Translation: CASRRLAGGPGTGELFF.

The chain's CDR3 is CASSTQVYSYEQYF. The DNA of the CDR3 is TGCGCCAGCAGCACACAGGTCTACTCCTACGAGCAGTACTTC. The chain recombines TRBV4-3 with TRBJ2-7, with D perhaps matching TRBD1 (5 bases). Germline V gives CDR1 LGHNA, CDR2 YSLEER. CDR3 length: 14 residues. V was cut by 5 bases and J by 0 bases, with 11 bases left in between.

This clone was counted only a few times. The chain joins TRBV4-2 to TRBJ1-5; D remains unclear. CDR1 LGHNA and CDR2 YNFKEQ come from the germline V gene. Deletions cut 4 bases from V and 0 bases from J, with 13 bases between. This CDR3 contains 16 residues. The CDR3 DNA reads TGTGCCAGCAGCCCACTGGACGGGAATAGCAATCAGCCCCAGCATTTT. It encodes CASSPLDGNSNQPQHF.

The chain employs TRBV19 and TRBJ2-5, with TRBD1 identical over 9 bases. This CDR3 region has 16 residues. J was trimmed by 5 bases and V by 4 bases; bases with no gene match: 11. The germline V gene encodes CDR1 LNHDA and CDR2 SQIVND (reference sequence). Here the CDR3 DNA reads TGTGCCAGTAGTACCCCCCCCGGGACAGGGTATGAGACCCAGTACTTC. Its translation is CASSTPPGTGYETQYF.

This chain connects TRBV11-3 to TRBJ2-2; TRBD1 aligns across 9 bases. The CDR3 runs to 15 residues. J gave up 7 bases and V 5 bases, and 8 bases lay outside the gene matches. CDR1 SGHNT and CDR2 YENEEA come from the germline V gene. The CDR3 DNA reads TGTGCCAGCAGCCCACGAGGACAGGGGATCGGGGAGCTGTTTTTT. Residues: CASSPRGQGIGELFF.

The V call is TRBV5-6, the J call TRBJ1-2, with unresolved D. There are 14 residues in the CDR3. CDR1 and CDR2 (germline): SGHDT, YYEEEE. Trimming left V 5 bases short and J 4 bases short, with 15 bases between. The CDR3 region is CASSYAGVPYGYTF. Written as DNA, the CDR3 is TGTGCCAGCAGTTACGCGGGCGTCCCCTATGGCTACACCTTC.

The chain employs TRBV7-2 and TRBJ1-6, with 7 bases aligning to TRBD1. CDR1 and CDR2 from the germline V gene are SGHTA and FQGNSA. V lost 5 bases and J lost 0; bases outside the gene matches: 10. This CDR3 has 18 residues. The CDR3, as DNA: TGTGCCAGCAGCAGGCAGACAGGGACCAGCTCCTATAATTCACCCCTCCACTTT. Translation: CASSRQTGTSSYNSPLHF.

The chain uses TRBV12-3 or TRBV12-4 and TRBJ1-1; perhaps TRBD1 as D (6 bases). Between the trimmed V and J ends, which lost 5 bases and 3 bases, there was a span of 7 bases. The CDR3 is made up of 12 amino acids. This CDR3 reads CASSGTYTEAFF. For the CDR3, the DNA is TGTGCCAGCAGTGGGACATACACTGAAGCTTTCTTT.

This chain joins TRBV20-1 and TRBJ2-7, with D tentatively TRBD2 (6 bases). V lost 3 bases and J lost 7, with 13 bases in between. This CDR3 has 12 residues. CDR1 and CDR2 from the germline V gene are DFQATT and SNEGSKA (reference sequence). CDR3 region: CSASPLAEEQYF. In DNA, the CDR3 is TGCAGTGCTAGTCCCTTAGCGGAAGAGCAGTACTTC.